This paragraph covers one T cell receptor (beta chain) sequence. Antigen specificity is unknown. Trimming pared 0 bases from V and 5 bases from J, leaving 17 bases between. The germline gives CDR1 SGHRS, CDR2 YFSETQ. The CDR3 sequence is 16 residues long. Data came from immunoSEQ multiplex PCR; TCRdb stores just in-frame clones and leaves some out. The table includes more than 65,000 clones, 70% to 90% detected once. This record comes from a study of T cell responses to AZD1222 COVID-19 vaccine. Study-level findings and limits: Increases in Spike-specific TCR breadth and depth were seen after two AZD1222 doses.

This chain connects TRBV5-1 to TRBJ1-1; D is perhaps TRBD1 (5 bases). The sample consisted of peripheral blood, taken 28 days after the second AZD1222 dose. The clonotype comes from an adult who received the AZD1222 COVID-19 vaccine. The CDR3 reads CASSLDGGDGGTEAFF. Written as DNA, the CDR3 is TGCGCCAGCAGCTTGGACGGGGGAGATGGCGGGACTGAAGCTTTCTTT.